This T cell receptor (beta chain) was identified in a study of T-cell reconstitution after alpha-beta-depleted transplantation in children (dated by TCRdb to the mid-2010s). Broadly, across the study: T-cell immune reconstitution after TCRalphabeta/CD19-depleted allogeneic hematopoietic cell transplantation in children was quantitatively tracked in the study by means of TCR repertoire profiling.

This clonotype was seen many times. No cognate antigen has been identified for it. Per-nucleotide qualities are absent, and no much larger clonotype sits a single base away. Reading from cysteine to phenylalanine, the CDR3 counts 15 amino acids. Left in the record is the CDR3 DNA by itself, 45 bases read in frame from the first base. V and J are truncated by 1 base and 2 bases respectively, leaving an intervening sequence of 11 bases. From a lookup of the germline V gene (reference sequence), CDR1 and CDR2 are LGHDT and YNNKEL. Library preparation was by PCR. TCRdb shows the sequencer as Illumina HiSeq 2500. Molecular barcoding was employed in the preparation of TCR libraries, with unique molecular identifiers being used to normalize TCRbeta repertoire quantification. TCRdb ran its own pipeline on the public reads, namely fastp trimming at Q25 and MiXCR clone calling, and kept in-frame beta chains. Rows are combined by CDR3 protein, so each entry shows the most common genes and DNA. The sample has roughly 300,000 distinct CDR3 sequences on record, around a tenth of them singletons. The leading ten clones occupy 20% to 25% of the sample.

What this sample's treatment or condition label stands for: allogeneic hematopoietic cell transplantation with graft depleted of TCRalphabeta T cells and CD19 B cells. The transplant recipients were children given TCRalphabeta/CD19-depleted allogeneic hematopoietic cell grafts. What the research found in general, with its limitations: Over the following months the frequencies of hyperexpanded clones went down, and after one year T-cell counts and TCRbeta diversity were mostly credited to newly produced T cells. In some patients, high TCRbeta diversity at day 60 was attributed to recipient T cells and intrathymic progenitors that had survived conditioning. The apparently early alphabetaT-cell count recovery about two months after transplant was reportedly dependent on only several hundred rapidly expanded clones derived from non-depleted graft cells.

The sequences come from peripheral blood, collected 180 days after TCRalphabeta/CD19-depleted stem cell transplant. This TCR derives from a male patient aged 2-10 years who had a stem cell transplant for chronic granulomatous disease, so the T cells may come from the graft donor. This receptor chain uses TRBV3-1 and TRBJ1-1; no confident D gene assignment can be made. The CDR3 amino acid sequence is: CASSQAPGPNTEAFF. The nucleotides are TGTGCCAGCAGCCAAGCTCCGGGTCCTAACACTGAAGCTTTCTTT.